This TCR beta chain was identified during a study of cytomegalovirus exposure and HLA in healthy donors. Study-wide background: Within the Caucasian-associated ancestry cluster were roughly 79% of the approximately 400 genotyped donors. Notes on the study in general: The productive fraction for most TCR beta V segments was about 87% or about 30% in an earlier analysis.

The PCR contained 60 Vbeta and 13 Jbeta primers. TCRdb's table, derived via immunoSEQ multiplex PCR, lists solely in-frame clones and lacks some. The table lists 110,000 to 150,000 clones, approximately 9% of them singletons, with 1.8% in the top ten. This clone was seen a handful of times. What it binds is not known. Trimming cost V 0 bases and J 1 base, with 5 bases left between them. There are 14 residues in the CDR3. Germline loops: CDR1 SGDLS, CDR2 YYNGEE. Sequenced: PBMCs. This chain uses TRBV9 with TRBJ2-4; D perhaps matches TRBD2 (5 bases). The source is a male donor in good health and CMV-seronegative. The CDR3 DNA reads TGTGCCAGCAGCGTAGGAGGGGCCAAAAACATTCAGTACTTC. Protein sequence: CASSVGGAKNIQYF.